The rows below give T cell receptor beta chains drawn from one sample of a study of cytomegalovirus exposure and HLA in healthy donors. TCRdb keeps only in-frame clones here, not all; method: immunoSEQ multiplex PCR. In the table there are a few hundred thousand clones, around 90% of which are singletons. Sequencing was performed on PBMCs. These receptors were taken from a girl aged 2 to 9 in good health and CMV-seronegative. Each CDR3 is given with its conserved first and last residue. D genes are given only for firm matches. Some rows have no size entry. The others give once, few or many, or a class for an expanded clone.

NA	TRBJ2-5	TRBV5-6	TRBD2	CASSLRTSGRWETQYF	TGTGCCAGCAGCCTGCGGACTAGCGGGAGGTGGGAGACCCAGTACTTC
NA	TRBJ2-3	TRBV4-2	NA	CASSQASSTDTQYF	TGTGCCAGCAGCCAAGCTTCTAGCACAGATACGCAGTATTTT
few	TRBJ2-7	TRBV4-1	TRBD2	CASSQSWTSGYEQYF	TGCGCCAGCAGCCAATCCTGGACTAGCGGCTACGAGCAGTACTTC
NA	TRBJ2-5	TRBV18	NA	CASSFTEGGETQYF	TGTGCCAGCTCATTCACGGAGGGTGGTGAGACCCAGTACTTC
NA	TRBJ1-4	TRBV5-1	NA	CASSLLGVTEKLFF	TGCGCCAGCAGCTTGCTCGGGGTTACTGAAAAACTGTTTTTT
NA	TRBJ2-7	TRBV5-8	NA	CASSYPVGSLEQYF	TGTGCCAGCAGCTACCCGGTAGGGAGCCTCGAGCAGTACTTC
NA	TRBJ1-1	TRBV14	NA	CASSLFQGRTEAFF	TGTGCCAGCAGCCTTTTCCAGGGGCGGACTGAAGCTTTCTTT
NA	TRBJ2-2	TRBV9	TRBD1	CASSVGGGVTGELFF	TGTGCCAGCAGCGTAGGAGGGGGCGTAACCGGGGAGCTGTTTTTT
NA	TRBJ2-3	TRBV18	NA	CASSPPSQARGDTQYF	TGTGCCAGCTCACCACCGAGTCAGGCCCGGGGGGATACGCAGTATTTT
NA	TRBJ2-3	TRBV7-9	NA	CASSLVRGAADTQYF	TGTGCCAGCAGCTTAGTTCGGGGGGCTGCAGATACGCAGTATTTT
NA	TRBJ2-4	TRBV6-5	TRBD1	CASSPGQGNHIQYF	TGTGCCAGCAGTCCGGGACAGGGAAATCACATTCAGTACTTC
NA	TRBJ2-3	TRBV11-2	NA	CASRSSHLADTQYF	TGTGCCAGCCGAAGTTCCCACTTAGCAGATACGCAGTATTTT
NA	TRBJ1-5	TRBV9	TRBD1	CASSVGQGGQPQHF	TGTGCCAGCAGCGTAGGACAGGGGGGACAGCCCCAGCATTTT
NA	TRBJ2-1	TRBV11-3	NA	CASSLAGGTYNEQFF	TGTGCCAGCAGCCTAGCAGGGGGGACATACAATGAGCAGTTCTTC
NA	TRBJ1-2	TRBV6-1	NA	CASSDWTDSSPYGYTF	TGTGCCAGCAGTGATTGGACCGACAGCTCCCCCTATGGCTACACCTTC
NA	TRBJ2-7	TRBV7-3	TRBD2	CASSPAGGYLNEQYF	TGTGCCAGCAGCCCGGCGGGGGGTTATTTAAATGAGCAGTACTTC
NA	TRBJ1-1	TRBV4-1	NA	CASSQEGLKNTEAFF	TGCGCCAGCAGCCAAGAGGGACTGAAGAACACTGAAGCTTTCTTT
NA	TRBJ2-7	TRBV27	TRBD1	CASSLQGASYEQYF	TGTGCCAGCAGTTTACAGGGGGCCTCCTACGAGCAGTACTTC
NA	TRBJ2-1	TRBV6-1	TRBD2	CASSEEGPSGAGEQFF	TGTGCCAGCAGTGAAGAGGGTCCTAGCGGGGCGGGGGAGCAGTTCTTC
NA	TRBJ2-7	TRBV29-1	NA	CSVEDTGRYEQYF	TGCAGCGTTGAAGATACAGGGAGATACGAGCAGTACTTC